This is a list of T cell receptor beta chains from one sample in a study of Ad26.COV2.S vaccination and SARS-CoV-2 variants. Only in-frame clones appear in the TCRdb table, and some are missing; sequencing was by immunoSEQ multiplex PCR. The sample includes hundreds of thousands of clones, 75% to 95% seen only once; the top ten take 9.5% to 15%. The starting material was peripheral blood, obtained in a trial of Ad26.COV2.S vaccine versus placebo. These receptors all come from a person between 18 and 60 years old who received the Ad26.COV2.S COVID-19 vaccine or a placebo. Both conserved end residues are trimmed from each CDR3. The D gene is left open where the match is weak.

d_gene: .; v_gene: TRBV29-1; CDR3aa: SAPTENTEAF
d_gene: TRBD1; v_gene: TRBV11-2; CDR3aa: ASGSPGQGNYEQY
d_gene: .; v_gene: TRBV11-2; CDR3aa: ASSSTVSGNTIY
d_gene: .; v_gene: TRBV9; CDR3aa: ASSVTGSNTEAF
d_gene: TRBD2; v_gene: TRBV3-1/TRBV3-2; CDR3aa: ASSQVGRAGNEQF
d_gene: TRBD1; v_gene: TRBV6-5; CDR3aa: ASSRTGGNQPQH
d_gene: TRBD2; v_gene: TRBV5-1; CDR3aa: ASSPGLAVDNEQF
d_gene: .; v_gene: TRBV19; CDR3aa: ASSIGWRTNTGELF
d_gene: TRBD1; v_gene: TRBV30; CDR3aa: AWNGQAKRDTQY
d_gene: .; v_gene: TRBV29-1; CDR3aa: SVAGGAYETQY
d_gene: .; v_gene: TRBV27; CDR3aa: ASSPSLGDLNYGYT
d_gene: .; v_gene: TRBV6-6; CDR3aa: ASSYSIRHNSPLH
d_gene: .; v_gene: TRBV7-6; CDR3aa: ASSSLAVGSPDTEAF
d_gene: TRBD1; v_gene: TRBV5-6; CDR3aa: ASSPGQARVTGELF
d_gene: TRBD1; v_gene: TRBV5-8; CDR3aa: ASSSRGQGLHSPLH
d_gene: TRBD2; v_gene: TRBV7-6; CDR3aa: ASSLRGLAGGGYNEQF
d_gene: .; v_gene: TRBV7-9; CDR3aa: ASSFGDQPQH
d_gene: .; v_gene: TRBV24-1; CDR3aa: ATSDSGALNTEAF
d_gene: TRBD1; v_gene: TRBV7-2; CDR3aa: ASSTYRGEQF
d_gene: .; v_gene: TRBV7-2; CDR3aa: ASSLGPGRLNTEAF
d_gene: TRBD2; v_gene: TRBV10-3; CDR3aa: AISDRTSGIYEQY
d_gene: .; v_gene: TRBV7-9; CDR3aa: ASSLTYEQY
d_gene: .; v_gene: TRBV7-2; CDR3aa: ASSLDLRTNTGELF
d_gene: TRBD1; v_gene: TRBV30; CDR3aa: AWSVGTGNTEAF
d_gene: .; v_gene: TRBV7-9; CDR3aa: ASSSGFNNEKLF
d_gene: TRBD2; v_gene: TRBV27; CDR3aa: ASTPIAGAPYEQY
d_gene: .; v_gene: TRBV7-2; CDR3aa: AITRGVGDYGYT
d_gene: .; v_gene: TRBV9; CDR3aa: ASSASPQPRSYNEQF
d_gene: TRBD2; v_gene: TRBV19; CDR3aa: ASSRTSGRLTGELF
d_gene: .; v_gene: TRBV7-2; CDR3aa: ASSFGTVNTEAF
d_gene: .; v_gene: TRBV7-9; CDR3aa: ASSLLTGIDEQF
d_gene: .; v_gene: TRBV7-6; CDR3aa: ASSLAVDTGYGNTIY